The 16 T cell receptor beta chains below all came from one sample that was sequenced in a study of graft-versus-host responses after intestinal transplantation (dated by TCRdb to about 2021). The library was prepared using the immunoSEQ multiplex PCR assay. Imported from immuneACCESS, the table was reduced by TCRdb to in-frame sequences with V and J called. These copies leave out some clones; in studies compared against another copy, an unresolved V gene accounts for under half, and the cause of the remainder is not known. This sample lists 40,000 or so clones; roughly four fifths were detected once. The biggest ten clones account for roughly 3.6% of the sample. The sequences come from PBMCs, collected about 1,000 days after transplant. The origin of the receptors is a human patient who received an intestinal transplant, so some T cells may come from the graft donor.

This clone has more than one count but fewer than ten. The rearrangement links TRBV15 to TRBJ1-1; D is unresolved. Germline values: CDR1 LNHNV, CDR2 YYDKDF (reference sequence). This CDR3 is built from 21 residues. Trimming pared 0 bases from V and 1 base from J, leaving 27 bases between. The CDR3 DNA reads as TGTGCCACCAGCAGAGAGAGGGTCGGCCAGGACCTTGGGGAAAGGAACACTGAAGCTTTCTTT. This translates into CATSRERVGQDLGERNTEAFF.

This clone is categorized as medium-sized. The chain combines TRBV4-2 with TRBJ2-1; D is possibly TRBD2 (6 bases). The CDR3 has 17 residues. The germline V and J ends were trimmed by 0 bases and 4 bases, with 16 bases remaining between them. Germline CDR1 reads LGHNA; CDR2 reads YNFKEQ. The CDR3, as DNA: TGTGCCAGCAGCCAAGAACTACGCGGGGTCGGTTACAATGAGCAGTTCTTC. Translation: CASSQELRGVGYNEQFF.

V and J are TRBV27 and TRBJ2-2; 14 bases agree with TRBD2. This CDR3 has 18 residues. V lost 7 bases and J lost 6; bases outside the gene matches: 13. The germline V gene has CDR1 MNHEY and CDR2 SMNVEV (reference sequence). This CDR3 is CASNRGLAGDGMAGELFF. CDR3 nucleotide sequence: TGTGCCAGCAACCGGGGACTAGCGGGAGATGGAATGGCCGGGGAGCTGTTTTTT.

The chain's CDR3 is CASSRGRTDTQYF. The CDR3 region has the DNA TGTGCCAGCAGCCGAGGCAGGACAGATACGCAGTATTTT. The chain carries TRBV7-3 and TRBJ2-3; D call uncertain. Germline-derived CDR1 and CDR2 are SGHTA and FQGTGA. The V end lost 5 bases, the J end lost 3 bases, and 9 bases lay between the germline ends. The CDR3 extends over 13 amino acids.

V and J are TRBV6-5 and TRBJ2-7; no firm D call. Germline CDR1 MNHEY, CDR2 SVGAGI. Trimming shortened V by 5 bases and J by 2 bases, and 13 bases separated the two germline ends. The CDR3 has 14 amino acids. This CDR3 reads CASSEAVETYEQYF. In DNA, the CDR3 is TGTGCCAGCAGTGAGGCGGTCGAGACCTACGAGCAGTACTTC.

The CDR3 coding sequence is TGTGCCAGCACCGAAAACGGGGCTGGCGAGCAGTACTTC. Translation: CASTENGAGEQYF. The chain links TRBV6-1 to TRBJ2-7; either TRBD1 or TRBD2 may supply D (5 bases each). V lost 7 bases and J lost 6, with 16 bases in between. This CDR3 has 13 residues. Germline V lookup: CDR1 MNHNS, CDR2 SASEGT.

The sample holds a few counts of this clone. V is TRBV4-2 and J is TRBJ2-4, with TRBD2 matching over 7 bases. CDR3 size: 16 residues. CDR1 LGHNA and CDR2 YNFKEQ come from the germline V gene. With V trimmed by 0 bases and J by 2 bases, 4 bases remained unmatched. CDR3 sequence (DNA): TGTGCCAGCAGCCAAGATGGGGAGGGACCCAAAAACATTCAGTACTTC. Its protein product is CASSQDGEGPKNIQYF.

A word on this clone: Other DNA sequences in the sample encode the same CDR3. The chain has TRBV7-6 and TRBJ1-6, with D unresolved. Germline CDR1 SGHVS, CDR2 FNYEAQ. V lost 3 bases and J lost 6, with 6 bases in between. The CDR3 runs 13 residues. CDR3 coding DNA: TGTGCCAGCAGCTTGGCCGCTAATTCACCCCTCCACTTT. Translating gives CASSLAANSPLHF.

By its share, this clone is medium-sized. The chain links TRBV5-1 to TRBJ2-1; 8 nucleotides agree with TRBD1. After removal of 5 bases from V and 6 bases from J, the junction contained 4 bases not matched to a gene. The germline V gene encodes CDR1 SGHRS and CDR2 YFSETQ. The CDR3 consists of 13 residues. CDR3 DNA: TGCGCCAGCAGGTCGACAGGGGTCAATGAGCAGTTCTTC. Translation gives CASRSTGVNEQFF. Using reference TRBV5-1 and TRBJ2-1 for the parts outside the CDR3, the full variable domain is KAGVTQTPRYLIKTRGQQVTLSCSPISGHRSVSWYQQTPGQGLQFLFEYFSETQRNKGNFPGRFSGRQFSNSRSEMNVSTLELGDSALYLCASRSTGVNEQFFGPGTRLTVL.

The chain joins TRBV21-1 to TRBJ1-3; the listed D gene, TRBD1, was not tested against the DNA. TRBV21-1 represents a pseudogene. The CDR3 loop spans 17 amino acids. CDR3: CASSCLTGRHSGNTIYF. DNA for the CDR3: TGTGCCAGCAGCTGTCTCACAGGGCGCCACTCTGGAAACACCATATATTTT.

The rearrangement links TRBV19 to TRBJ2-4, with D tentatively TRBD1 or TRBD2 (6 bases each). CDR1 LNHDA and CDR2 SQIVND come from the germline V gene (reference sequence). This CDR3 has 15 amino acids. V was pared by 4 bases and J by 7 bases, with 17 bases between. In DNA, the CDR3 is TGTGCCAGTAGTACAGGGGATGGGGGGTGGAACATTCAGTACTTC. Protein: CASSTGDGGWNIQYF.

V usage is TRBV7-6 and J usage is TRBJ2-5; D might be TRBD2 (6 bases). The CDR3 consists of 16 residues. V was shortened by 2 bases and J by 5 bases, with 18 bases between the two germline ends. Germline assignment: CDR1 SGHVS and CDR2 FNYEAQ. The CDR3 region is CASSLRVAGIAETQYF. DNA of the CDR3: TGTGCCAGCAGCTTAAGGGTCGCGGGGATAGCTGAGACCCAGTACTTC.

J is TRBJ1-1 and V is TRBV11-3, with no clear D. Trimming pared 4 bases from V and 5 bases from J, leaving 14 bases between. Germline loops: CDR1 SGHNT, CDR2 YENEEA. This CDR3 spans 14 amino acids. The CDR3: CASSWAVPSTEAFF. The CDR3 DNA reads TGTGCCAGCAGCTGGGCCGTCCCGAGTACTGAAGCTTTCTTT.

The chain recombines TRBV5-1 with TRBJ2-1; D remains unclear. Germline V gene data show CDR1 as SGHRS and CDR2 as YFSETQ. Trimming removed 3 bases from V and 0 bases from J, with 16 bases in between. The CDR3 covers 17 residues. CDR3 region: CASSSRRAGSSYNEQFF. CDR3 in DNA: TGCGCCAGCAGCTCCCGAAGAGCTGGTAGCTCCTACAATGAGCAGTTCTTC.

This clone was counted once. The CDR3 is CASSGGARVANQPQHF. The CDR3 DNA is TGTGCCAGCAGTGGGGGGGCCCGGGTGGCGAATCAGCCCCAGCATTTT. The chain joins TRBV6-1 to TRBJ1-5; TRBD1 is a possible D gene (6 bases). The germline V gene encodes CDR1 MNHNS and CDR2 SASEGT. Trimming removed 4 bases at V and 4 bases at J, with 17 bases between. This CDR3 region has 16 residues.

The rearrangement joins TRBV5-1 to TRBJ2-5; 10 nucleotides agree with TRBD1. The CDR3 runs 13 residues. Losses at the gene ends were 3 bases for V and 6 bases for J; bases not matched to a gene: 2. The germline V gene has CDR1 SGHRS and CDR2 YFSETQ. The CDR3 here is CASSSGQGQTQYF. CDR3 bases: TGCGCCAGCAGCTCGGGACAGGGGCAGACCCAGTACTTC.